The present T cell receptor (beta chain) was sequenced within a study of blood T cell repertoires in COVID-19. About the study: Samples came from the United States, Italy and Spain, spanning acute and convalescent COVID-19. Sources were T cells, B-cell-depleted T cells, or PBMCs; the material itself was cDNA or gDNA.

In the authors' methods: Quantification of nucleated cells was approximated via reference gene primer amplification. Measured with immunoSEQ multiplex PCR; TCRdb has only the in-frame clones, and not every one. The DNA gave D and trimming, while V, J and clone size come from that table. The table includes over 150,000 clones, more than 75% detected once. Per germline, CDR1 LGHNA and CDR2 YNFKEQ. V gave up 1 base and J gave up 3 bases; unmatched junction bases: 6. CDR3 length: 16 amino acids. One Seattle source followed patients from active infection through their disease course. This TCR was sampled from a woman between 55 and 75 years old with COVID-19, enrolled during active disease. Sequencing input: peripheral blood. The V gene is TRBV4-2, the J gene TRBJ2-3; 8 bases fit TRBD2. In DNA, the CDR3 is TGTGCCAGCAGCCAAGTCGGGGCTAGCGGGACAGATACGCAGTATTTT. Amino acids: CASSQVGASGTDTQYF.